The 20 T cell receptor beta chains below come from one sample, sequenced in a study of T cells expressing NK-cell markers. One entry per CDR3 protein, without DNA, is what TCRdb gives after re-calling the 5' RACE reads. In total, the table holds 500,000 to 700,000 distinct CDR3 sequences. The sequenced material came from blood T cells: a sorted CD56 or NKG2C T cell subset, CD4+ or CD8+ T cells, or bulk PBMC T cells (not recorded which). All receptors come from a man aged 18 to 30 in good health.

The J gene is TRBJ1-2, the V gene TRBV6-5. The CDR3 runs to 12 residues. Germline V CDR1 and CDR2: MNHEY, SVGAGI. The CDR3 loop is CASLGANYGYTF.

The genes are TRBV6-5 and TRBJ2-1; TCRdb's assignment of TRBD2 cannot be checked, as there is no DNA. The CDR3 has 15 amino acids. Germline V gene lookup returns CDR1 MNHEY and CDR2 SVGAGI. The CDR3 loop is CASSYAAGVTFEQFF.

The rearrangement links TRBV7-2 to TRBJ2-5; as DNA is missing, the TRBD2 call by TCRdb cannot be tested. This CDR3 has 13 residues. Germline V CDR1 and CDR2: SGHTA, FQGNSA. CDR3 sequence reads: CASSRGLWQTQYF.

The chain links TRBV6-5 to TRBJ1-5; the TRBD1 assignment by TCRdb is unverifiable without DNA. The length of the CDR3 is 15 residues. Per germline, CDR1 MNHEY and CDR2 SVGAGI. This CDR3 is CASRPMGVSNQPQHF.

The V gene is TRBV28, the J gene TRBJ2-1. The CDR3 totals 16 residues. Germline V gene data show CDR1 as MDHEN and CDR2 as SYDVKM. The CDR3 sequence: CASSLSFYEVANEQFF.

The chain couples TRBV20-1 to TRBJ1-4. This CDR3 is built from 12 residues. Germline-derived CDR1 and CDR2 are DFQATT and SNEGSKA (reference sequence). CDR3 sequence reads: CSATGYGEKLFF.

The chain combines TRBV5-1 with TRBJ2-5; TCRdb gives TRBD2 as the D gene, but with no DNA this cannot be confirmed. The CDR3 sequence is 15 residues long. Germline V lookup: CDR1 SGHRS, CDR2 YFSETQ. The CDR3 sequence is CASSQGSRSGETQYF.

The CDR3 spells CSGTHQETQYF. V and J are TRBV20-1 and TRBJ2-5; lacking DNA, the TRBD2 call made by TCRdb goes unchecked. The CDR3 loop spans 11 amino acids. The V gene's germline CDR1 is DFQATT and CDR2 SNEGSKA (reference sequence).

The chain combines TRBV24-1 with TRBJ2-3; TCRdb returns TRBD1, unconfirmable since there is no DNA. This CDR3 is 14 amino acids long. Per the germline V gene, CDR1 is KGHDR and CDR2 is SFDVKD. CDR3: CATSGQGATDTQYF.

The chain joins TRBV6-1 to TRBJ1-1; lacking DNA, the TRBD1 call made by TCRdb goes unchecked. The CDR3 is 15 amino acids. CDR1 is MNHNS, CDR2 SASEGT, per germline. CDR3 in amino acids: CASTPWGAENTEAFF.

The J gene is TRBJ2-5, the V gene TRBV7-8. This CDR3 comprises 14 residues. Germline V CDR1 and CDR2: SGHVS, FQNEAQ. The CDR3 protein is CASSLVWQQETQYF.

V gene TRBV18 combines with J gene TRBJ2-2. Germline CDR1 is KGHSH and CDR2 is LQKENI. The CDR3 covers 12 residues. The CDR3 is CASSPQAGELFF.

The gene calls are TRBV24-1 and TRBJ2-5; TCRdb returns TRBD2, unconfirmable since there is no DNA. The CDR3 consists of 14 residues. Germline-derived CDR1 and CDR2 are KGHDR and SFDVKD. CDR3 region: CATSGEGLQETQYF.

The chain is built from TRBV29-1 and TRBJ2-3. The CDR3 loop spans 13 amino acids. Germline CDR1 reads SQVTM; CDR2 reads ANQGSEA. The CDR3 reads CSVEDLNSPTQYF.

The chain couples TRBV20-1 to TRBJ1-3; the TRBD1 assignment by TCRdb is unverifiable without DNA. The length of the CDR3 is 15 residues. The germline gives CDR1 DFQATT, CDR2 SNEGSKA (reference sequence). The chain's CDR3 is CSARVKGPSGNTIYF.

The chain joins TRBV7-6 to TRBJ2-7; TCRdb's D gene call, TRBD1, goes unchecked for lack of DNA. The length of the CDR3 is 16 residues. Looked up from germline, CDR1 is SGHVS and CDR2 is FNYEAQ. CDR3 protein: CASSFASSGQGQEQYF.

The CDR3 sequence is CSAIERYLTDTQYF. The chain uses TRBV20-1 and TRBJ2-3; the TRBD2 assignment by TCRdb is unverifiable without DNA. This CDR3 has 14 amino acids. The germline gives CDR1 DFQATT, CDR2 SNEGSKA (reference sequence).

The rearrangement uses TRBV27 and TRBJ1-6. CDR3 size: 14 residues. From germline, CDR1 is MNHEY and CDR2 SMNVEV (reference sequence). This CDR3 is CASSSLPVGSPLHF.

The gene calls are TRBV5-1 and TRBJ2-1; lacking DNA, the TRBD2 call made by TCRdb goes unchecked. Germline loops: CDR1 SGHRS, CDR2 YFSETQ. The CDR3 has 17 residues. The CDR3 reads CASSPSVRLAVYNEQFF.

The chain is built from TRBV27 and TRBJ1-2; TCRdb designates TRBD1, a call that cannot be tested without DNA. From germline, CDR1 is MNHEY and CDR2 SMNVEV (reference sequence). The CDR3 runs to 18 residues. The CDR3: CASSSFFIHRDRENGYTF.